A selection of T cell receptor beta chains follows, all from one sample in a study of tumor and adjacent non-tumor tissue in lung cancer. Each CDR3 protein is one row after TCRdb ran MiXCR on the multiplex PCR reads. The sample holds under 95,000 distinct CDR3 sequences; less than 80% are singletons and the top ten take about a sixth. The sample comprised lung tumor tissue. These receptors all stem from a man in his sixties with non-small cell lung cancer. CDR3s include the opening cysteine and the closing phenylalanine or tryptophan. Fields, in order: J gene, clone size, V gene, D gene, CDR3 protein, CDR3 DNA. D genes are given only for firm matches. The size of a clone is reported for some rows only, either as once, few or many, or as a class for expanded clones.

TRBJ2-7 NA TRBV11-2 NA CASSQRGLYEQYF TGTGCCAGCAGCCAAAGGGGCCTCTACGAGCAGTACTTC
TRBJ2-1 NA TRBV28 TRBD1 CASSSPGIGGVGSYNEQFF TGTGCCAGCAGTTCCCCCGGGATAGGGGGCGTAGGGTCCTACAATGAGCAGTTCTTC
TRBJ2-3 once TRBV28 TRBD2 CASTSGSLTSSTDMQYF TGTGCCAGTACTAGCGGGAGCCTAACCTCTAGCACAGATATGCAGTATTTT
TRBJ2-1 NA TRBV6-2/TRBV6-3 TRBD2 CVSITSIIAGDNEQFF TGTGTCAGCATCACCTCGATAATAGCGGGGGACAATGAGCAGTTCTTC
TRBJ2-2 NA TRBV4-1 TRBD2 CASSRAGASNTGKLFF TGCGCCAGCAGCCGGGCGGGAGCGAGTAACACCGGGAAGCTGTTTTTT
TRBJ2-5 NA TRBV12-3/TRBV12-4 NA CACRPLMEETQYF TGTGCCTGCAGGCCCTTGATGGAAGAGACCCAGTATTTC
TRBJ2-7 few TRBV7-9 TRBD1 CASSQCGTDRLPFYEQYF TGTGCCAGCAGCCAATGCGGCACGGACAGGTTACCATTTTACGAGCAGTACTTC
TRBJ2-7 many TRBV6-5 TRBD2 CAIGAGDSYEQYF TGTGCCATCGGGGCGGGAGACTCCTACGAGCAGTACTTC
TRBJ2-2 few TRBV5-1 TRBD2 CASSGTSVTGELFF TGCGCCAGCAGCGGTACTAGCGTCACCGGGGAGCTGTTTTTT
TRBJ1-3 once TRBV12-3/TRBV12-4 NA CTGTVRGNTIYF TGTACCGGCACCGTACGTGGAAACACCATATATTTT
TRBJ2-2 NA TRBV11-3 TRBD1 CAISKDRALTGELFF TGTGCCATTAGCAAGGACAGGGCTCTCACAGGGGAGCTGTTTTTT
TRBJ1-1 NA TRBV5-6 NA CASSLFAQGSMNTEASF NA
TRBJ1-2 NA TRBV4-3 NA CASSQVQSKIYGYTF TGCGCCAGCAGCCAAGTTCAGAGTAAAATCTATGGCTACACCTTC
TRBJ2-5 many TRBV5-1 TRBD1 CASSRTGDDQYF TGCGCCAGCAGCAGGACAGGGGACGACCAGTACTTC
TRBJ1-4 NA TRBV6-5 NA CVSSYTGFGRREKLFF TGTGTGAGCAGTTACACAGGTTTCGGGCGGAGAGAAAAACTGTTTTTT
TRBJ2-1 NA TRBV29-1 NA CSVEVGLVCNEQFF TGCAGCGTTGAGGTCGGGCTAGTATGCAATGAGCAGTTCTTC
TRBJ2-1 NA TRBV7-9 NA CASSLGTSSEQFF TGTGCCAGCAGCCTAGGAACTAGCAGTGAGCAGTTCTTC
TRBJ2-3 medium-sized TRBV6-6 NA CASSLSLVGNTDTQYF TGTGCCAGCAGCCTATCTTTGGTAGGGAACACAGATACGCAGTATTTT
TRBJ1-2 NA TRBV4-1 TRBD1 CVNSQGMGTGWLKGYTF TGTGTCAACAGCCAAGGCATGGGGACAGGATGGTTAAAGGGCTACACCTTC
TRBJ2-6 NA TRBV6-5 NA CASSLGGAVPNVLTF TGTGCCAGCAGTCTGGGGGGCGCTGTGCCCAACGTCCTGACTTTC
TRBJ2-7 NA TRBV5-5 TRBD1 CASSSAAISGTGGSEHF TGTGCCAGCAGCTCGGCGGCAATATCCGGGACAGGGGGTAGCGAGCACTTC
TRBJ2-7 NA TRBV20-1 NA CSALQWGVDQYF TGCAGTGCGCTTCAGTGGGGCGTCGATCAGTACTTC
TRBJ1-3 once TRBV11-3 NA CASSSNRVNTIYF TGTGCCAGCAGCTCTAACAGGGTAAACACCATATATTTT
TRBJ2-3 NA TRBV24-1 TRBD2 CATSDLSGRDTDTQYF TGTGCCACCAGTGACCTCAGCGGGAGGGACACAGATACGCAGTATTTT
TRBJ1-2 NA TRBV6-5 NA CASSPSDSSYGYTF TGTGCCAGCAGTCCCTCTGACAGCTCCTATGGCTACACCTTC
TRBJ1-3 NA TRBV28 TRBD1 CASRITGTGFGNTTYF TGTGCCAGCAGGATAACCGGGACAGGCTTTGGAAACACCACATATTTT
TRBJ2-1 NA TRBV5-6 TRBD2 CASSYGLEGANEQFF TGTGCCAGCAGCTACGGACTAGAGGGAGCCAATGAACAGTTCTTC
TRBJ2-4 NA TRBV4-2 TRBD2 CASSQESGTSGMALTKNIQYF TGTGCCAGCAGCCAAGAGAGTGGAACTAGCGGGATGGCCCTAACCAAAAACATTCAGTACTTC
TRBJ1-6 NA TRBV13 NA CASSLSGWDSPLHF TGTGCCAGCAGCCTCAGCGGATGGGATTCACCCCTCCACTTT
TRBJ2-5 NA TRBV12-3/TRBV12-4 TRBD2 CVSSSRETSGSETQYF TGTGTCAGCAGTTCAAGGGAGACTAGCGGATCGGAGACCCAGTACTTC
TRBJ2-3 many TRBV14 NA CASSHRGYDTQYF TGTGCCAGCAGTCACCGGGGGTACGATACGCAGTATTTT
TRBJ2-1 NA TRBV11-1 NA CASSLWLNNEQFF TGTGCCAGCAGTTTATGGTTGAATAATGAGCAGTTCTTC
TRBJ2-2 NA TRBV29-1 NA CSISVVGRTGERFF TGCAGCATTAGTGTTGTAGGGCGGACCGGGGAGCGGTTTTTT
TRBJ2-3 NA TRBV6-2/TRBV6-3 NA CASSSGEGLGADTQYF TGTGCCAGCAGTTCCGGAGAGGGGCTGGGCGCAGATACGCAGTATTTT
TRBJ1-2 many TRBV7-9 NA CASSLDRGSYYGYTF TGTGCCAGCAGCTTAGATCGCGGGAGCTACTATGGCTACACCTTC
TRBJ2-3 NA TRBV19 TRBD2 CANSSGGTDTQYF TGTGCCAATAGTAGCGGGGGCACAGATACGCAGTATTTT
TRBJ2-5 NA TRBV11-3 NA CDSSLDLNPEAQYF TGTGACAGTAGCTTAGATCTAAATCCGGAGGCCCAGTACTTC
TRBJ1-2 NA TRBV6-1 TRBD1 CAGSGTGHGYTF TGTGCTGGCAGCGGGACAGGGCATGGCTACACCTTC
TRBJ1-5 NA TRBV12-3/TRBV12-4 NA CASSPPGRSSNQPQHF TGTGCCAGCAGCCCCCCCGGACGGAGCAGCAATCAGCCCCAGCATTTT
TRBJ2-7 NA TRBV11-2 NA CASSHPSPSYEQYF TGTGCCAGCAGCCACCCATCCCCCTCCTACGAGCAGTACTTC
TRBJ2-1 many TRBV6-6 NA CASTHQGTSKDEQFF TGTGCCAGCACTCATCAAGGGACCAGCAAGGATGAGCAGTTCTTC
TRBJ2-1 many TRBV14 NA CASSQVQGRYNEQFF TGTGCCAGCAGCCAAGTTCAGGGGAGGTACAATGAGCAGTTCTTC
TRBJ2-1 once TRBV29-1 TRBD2 CSVETLAGWDEQLF TGTAGCGTTGAGACACTAGCGGGGTGGGATGAGCAGCTCTTC
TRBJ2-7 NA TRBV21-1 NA CAICPPGTGVSYERYF TGTGCCATCTGTCCCCCCGGGACAGGGGTCTCCTACGAGCGGTACTTT